Sequencing of this TCR beta chain was carried out in a study of cytomegalovirus exposure and HLA in healthy donors. Study-level points and caveats: Generally TCR sequences proved uncommon, though certain public TCRs appeared in numerous donors.

PCR amplification relied on 60 Vbeta primers (plus 13 Jbeta primers). TCRdb's copy holds only in-frame clones and misses some; the assay was immunoSEQ multiplex PCR. The table includes 150,000 or so clones, approximately 72% detected once. Comment on this clone: Its specificity is not known.

The V gene's germline CDR1 is SEHNR and CDR2 FQNEAQ (reference sequence). The CDR3 consists of 16 residues. With 5 bases removed from V and 5 bases from J, the gap between germline ends came to 21 bases. The receptor's source is a female donor in good health and CMV-seronegative. Sequenced material: PBMCs. This chain joins TRBV7-9 and TRBJ2-5, with D perhaps matching TRBD2 (5 bases). The CDR3: CASSPQLGSPRETQYF. CDR3 coding DNA: TGTGCCAGCAGCCCTCAACTGGGGAGTCCCCGGGAGACCCAGTACTTC.